Presented here are 12 T cell receptor beta chains from one specimen sequenced in a study of T cell responses to AZD1222 COVID-19 vaccine. Assay used: immunoSEQ multiplex PCR; TCRdb lists only in-frame clones, some missing. The data contain approximately 150,000 clones, over 85% of them singletons. This material consisted of peripheral blood, taken on day 0 of AZD1222 vaccination. Receptor source: an adult in good health.

V is TRBV11-3 and J is TRBJ2-2; 7 nucleotides line up with TRBD1. Germline V gene data show CDR1 as SGHNT and CDR2 as YENEEA. V shed 3 bases and J 6 bases; nucleotides not matched to a gene: 13. The CDR3 loop spans 17 amino acids. CDR3 sequence (DNA): TGTGCCAGCAGCTTGCGCCCCGACAGGGTGGTTCCCGGGGAGCTGTTTTTT. This encodes CASSLRPDRVVPGELFF. Supplemented by reference TRBV11-3 and TRBJ2-2, the full variable domain reads EAGVVQSPRYKIIEKKQPVAFWCNPISGHNTLYWYLQNLGQGPELLIRYENEEAVDDSQLPKDRFSAERLKGVDSTLKIQPAELGDSAVYLCASSLRPDRVVPGELFFGEGSRLTVL.

The chain uses TRBV15 and TRBJ1-4; possibly TRBD1 for D (6 bases). Germline lookup yields CDR1 LNHNV and CDR2 YYDKDF (reference sequence). V lost 2 bases, J lost 6 bases, and 13 bases lay in between. The CDR3 runs to 15 residues. CDR3 protein: CATSRPQGRDEKLFF. DNA for the CDR3: TGTGCCACCAGCAGACCACAGGGCAGAGATGAAAAACTGTTTTTT.

The count of this clone is one. The chain links TRBV27 to TRBJ2-1, with TRBD2 identical over 10 bases. Per germline, CDR1 MNHEY and CDR2 SMNVEV (reference sequence). The CDR3 extends over 16 amino acids. V was clipped by 4 bases and J by 1 base; unmatched bases: 4. The CDR3 coding sequence is TGTGCCAGCAGTTCTTCACTAGCGGGATCCTACAATGAGCAGTTCTTC. It encodes CASSSSLAGSYNEQFF.

This clone was counted between two and nine times. V gene TRBV19 combines with J gene TRBJ2-7; 11 nucleotides line up with TRBD2. CDR3 length equals 14 residues. Germline lookup yields CDR1 LNHDA and CDR2 SQIVND (reference sequence). V was clipped by 6 bases and J by 3 bases; unmatched bases: 4. The CDR3 nucleotides read TGTGCCAGTAGGAAGACTAGCGGGGACTACGAGCAGTACTTC. Its protein product is CASRKTSGDYEQYF.

The genes are TRBV29-1 and TRBJ1-1, with 9 bases that match TRBD1. The CDR3 extends over 17 amino acids. Germline assignment: CDR1 SQVTM and CDR2 ANQGSEA. J lost 1 base, V lost 5 bases, and 14 bases had no gene match. CDR3 in amino acids: CSVHRARRDRANTEAFF. Written as DNA, the CDR3 is TGCAGCGTTCACAGAGCCCGCCGGGACAGGGCGAACACTGAAGCTTTCTTT.

This clone has just one count. The V and J genes are TRBV6-5 and TRBJ1-1; D is uncertain. Germline lookup yields CDR1 MNHEY and CDR2 SVGAGI. V was cut by 9 bases and J by 5 bases, with 16 bases left in between. The CDR3 consists of 13 residues. The CDR3 nucleotides read TGTGCCAGTAATTTTAGGGTAGGGACTGAAGCTTTCTTT. Its translation is CASNFRVGTEAFF.

The rearrangement links TRBV5-6 to TRBJ2-2, with TRBD2 matching 8 bases. This CDR3 region has 18 residues. V lost 2 bases, J lost 6 bases, and 15 bases stayed unmatched. Germline CDR1 and CDR2: SGHDT and YYEEEE. CDR3 coding DNA: TGTGCCAGCAGCTTTAGATATAGCGGGAAGACCGCCCCCGGGGAGCTGTTTTTT. This codes for CASSFRYSGKTAPGELFF. Full variable domain (remainder filled in from reference TRBV5-6 and TRBJ2-2): DAGVTQSPTHLIKTRGQQVTLRCSPKSGHDTVSWYQQALGQGPQFIFQYYEEEERQRGNFPDRFSGHQFPNYSSELNVNALLLGDSALYLCASSFRYSGKTAPGELFFGEGSRLTVL.

This clone showed up just once. CDR3 nucleotide sequence: TGTGCCAGCAGCCCCCCCGTGGGGAACTCCTACGAGCAGTACTTC. Translation gives CASSPPVGNSYEQYF. The chain links TRBV28 to TRBJ2-7; D gene uncertain. The length of the CDR3 is 15 residues. Trimming shortened V by 6 bases and J by 0 bases, and 15 bases separated the two germline ends. Germline CDR1 MDHEN, CDR2 SYDVKM.

The V call is TRBV10-3, the J call TRBJ1-5, with a possible D match to TRBD1 (5 bases). The CDR3 totals 16 residues. In germline, CDR1 is ENHRY, CDR2 SYGVKD. V was clipped by 2 bases and J by 1 base, with 12 bases between them. This CDR3 reads CAISEGGDGSNQPQHF. CDR3 nucleotides: TGTGCCATCAGTGAGGGAGGGGACGGGAGCAATCAGCCCCAGCATTTT.

The chain couples TRBV9 to TRBJ2-3; TRBD2 matches at 13 bases. The CDR3 has 18 amino acids. V dropped 0 bases and J dropped 4; count of bases not matched to a gene: 8. CDR1 is SGDLS, CDR2 YYNGEE, per germline. CDR3 sequence reads: CASSVETSGRTTADTQYF. The CDR3 DNA follows: TGTGCCAGCAGCGTAGAGACTAGCGGGAGGACGACGGCAGATACGCAGTATTTT.

The rearrangement joins TRBV6-1 to TRBJ2-7, with TRBD1 matching over 8 bases. Germline assignment: CDR1 MNHNS and CDR2 SASEGT. The CDR3 loop spans 16 amino acids. The junction had 8 bases not matched to a gene; V was cut back by 4 bases and J by 0 bases. Here the CDR3 reads CASSVQGTGNSYEQYF. CDR3 in DNA: TGTGCCAGCAGTGTCCAAGGGACAGGAAACTCCTACGAGCAGTACTTC.

This rearrangement joins TRBV12-5 to TRBJ1-6; perhaps TRBD1 as D (6 bases). The germline V gene encodes CDR1 LGHNT and CDR2 FRNRAP. The CDR3 length is 14 residues. Trimming took off 1 base at V and 8 bases at J, with 9 bases between the two ends. The CDR3 nucleotides read TGTGCTAGTGGTTTGGGATACAGGGATTCACCCCTCCACTTT. Translated, it gives CASGLGYRDSPLHF.